This TCR beta chain appears in the sequencing data of a study of cytomegalovirus exposure and HLA in healthy donors. Overall study results and limits: TCR beta V- and J-gene trimming, according to a later analysis, was linked to a missense DCLRE1C variant.

Remarks on this clone: Its specificity is unknown.

Primers: 60 Vbeta forward and 13 Jbeta reverse. Profiled with immunoSEQ multiplex PCR; TCRdb holds only in-frame clones, not every one. The sample shows 190,000 or so clones, approximately 85% of them seen only once. The germline V gene encodes CDR1 MNHEY and CDR2 SMNVEV (reference sequence). The CDR3 loop spans 15 amino acids. V was clipped by 4 bases and J by 5 bases; unmatched bases: 7. The source material was PBMCs. The chain has TRBV27 and TRBJ1-5, with TRBD1 matching 8 bases. This TCR derives from a woman in her fifties or sixties in good health and CMV-seropositive. The CDR3, as DNA: TGTGCCAGCAGTTCGACAGGGGAATGGGATCAGCCCCAGCATTTT. The encoded protein is CASSSTGEWDQPQHF.